The 29 T cell receptor beta chains in this list originate from one sample, sequenced in a study of Ad26.COV2.S vaccination and SARS-CoV-2 variants. Noted treatment: roughly 19 received Ad26.COV2.S at low or high dose, single or two shots; 5 received placebo; per-sample allocation not given. Sampling happened 63 days after the first vaccine or placebo injection. The table came from immunoSEQ multiplex PCR; TCRdb's copy has only in-frame clones and leaves some out. The table lists 380,000 or so clones, 83% of them singletons, with 7.4% in the top ten. Sequences were derived from peripheral blood, sampled in a trial of Ad26.COV2.S vaccine versus placebo. The receptors shown here come from a person between 18 and 60 years old who received the Ad26.COV2.S COVID-19 vaccine or a placebo.

This chain joins TRBV7-9 and TRBJ2-5; 9 positions agree with TRBD1. The V gene's germline CDR1 is SEHNR and CDR2 FQNEAQ (reference sequence). The J segment lost 3 bases and the V segment lost 5 bases, leaving 4 bases of the junction unmatched. This CDR3 has 14 amino acids. The CDR3 DNA reads TGTGCCAGCAGCGCGGGGACAGGGAAAGAGACCCAGTACTTC. It is translated as CASSAGTGKETQYF.

J is TRBJ2-2 and V is TRBV24-1, with TRBD2 matching over 9 bases. After removal of 3 bases from V and 6 bases from J, the junction contained 7 bases not matched to a gene. This CDR3 has 16 amino acids. Germline CDR1 KGHDR, CDR2 SFDVKD. The CDR3 region is CATSDMETSGAGELFF. CDR3 bases: TGTGCCACCAGTGATATGGAGACTAGCGGAGCCGGGGAGCTGTTTTTT.

The V call is TRBV4-2, the J call TRBJ2-5, with D perhaps TRBD2 (6 bases). The CDR3 length is 15 residues. V shed 1 base and J shed 5 bases, with 14 bases lying between them. Germline V gives CDR1 LGHNA, CDR2 YNFKEQ. The CDR3 DNA sequence: TGTGCCAGCAGCCAAGGAACGGGGGTAGGGGAGACCCAGTACTTC. The encoded protein is CASSQGTGVGETQYF.

In DNA form, the CDR3 reads TGTGCCAGCAGCTCCCCACCCGGAGCGGGATTCTCCAATGAGCAGTTCTTC. It codes for CASSSPPGAGFSNEQFF. The gene calls are TRBV7-6 and TRBJ2-1; 7 positions agree with TRBD2. CDR3 size: 17 residues. V shed 4 bases and J 6 bases; nucleotides not matched to a gene: 15. CDR1 is SGHVS and CDR2 is FNYEAQ in the germline V gene.

This clone was seen more than once but under ten times. The chain has TRBV19 and TRBJ1-1, with D uncertain. Germline V lookup: CDR1 LNHDA, CDR2 SQIVND (reference sequence). This CDR3 has 10 amino acids. V was pared by 7 bases and J by 7 bases, with 7 bases between. For the CDR3, the DNA is TGTGCCAGTACGGCGGGTGAAGCTTTCTTT. Translation: CASTAGEAFF.

This clone showed up just once. The chain couples TRBV7-8 to TRBJ2-1, with 8 positions matching TRBD2. CDR3 size: 17 residues. Trimming at V came to 5 bases and at J to 3 bases, leaving 12 bases not matched to a gene. Germline CDR1 SGHVS, CDR2 FQNEAQ. The CDR3 loop is CASSPLGGGPNYNEQFF. The CDR3 nucleotides are TGTGCCAGCAGCCCCCTCGGGGGGGGACCTAACTACAATGAGCAGTTCTTC.

This chain joins TRBV9 and TRBJ1-1; D ambiguous. V was cut by 0 bases and J by 4 bases, with 10 bases left in between. CDR1 is SGDLS and CDR2 is YYNGEE in the germline V gene. CDR3 length equals 14 residues. CDR3 loop: CASSVAGGFTEAFF. The DNA of the CDR3 is TGTGCCAGCAGCGTAGCGGGAGGGTTCACTGAAGCTTTCTTT.

The genes are TRBV19 and TRBJ2-2, with 7 bases aligning to TRBD1. Germline V gives CDR1 LNHDA, CDR2 SQIVND (reference sequence). The CDR3 runs to 19 residues. Trimming removed 4 bases from V and 6 bases from J; junction bases left unmatched: 20. The CDR3 protein is CASSTGILNRGKSAGELFF. CDR3 sequence (DNA): TGTGCCAGTAGTACGGGGATCTTAAACAGGGGCAAGTCGGCCGGGGAGCTGTTTTTT.

This clone appeared once. The V call is TRBV29-1, the J call TRBJ2-2; unclear D gene. In germline, CDR1 is SQVTM, CDR2 ANQGSEA. The CDR3 runs 13 residues. V was trimmed by 3 bases and J by 0 bases, leaving 5 bases between them. This chain's CDR3 is CSVDGTNTGELFF. The CDR3 coding sequence is TGCAGCGTTGATGGGACGAACACCGGGGAGCTGTTTTTT.

The chain employs TRBV10-3 and TRBJ2-1; D is ambiguous. Trimming removed 2 bases at V and 0 bases at J, with 8 bases between. The CDR3 is made up of 15 amino acids. CDR1 is ENHRY, CDR2 SYGVKD, per germline. Here the CDR3 reads CAISEDLGSYNEQFF. CDR3 DNA: TGTGCCATCAGTGAGGACCTCGGCTCCTACAATGAGCAGTTCTTC.

V is TRBV29-1 and J is TRBJ2-5, with D hard to call. Germline CDR1 and CDR2: SQVTM and ANQGSEA. The CDR3 consists of 12 residues. The V gene lost 4 bases and the J gene lost 6 bases, with 12 bases spanning the gap. This CDR3 reads CSVVLEDQTQYF. The CDR3, as DNA: TGCAGCGTTGTACTTGAGGACCAGACCCAGTACTTC.

V usage is TRBV4-1 and J usage is TRBJ2-6; D may be TRBD1 (6 bases). The ends were cut back, 2 bases at V and 2 bases at J, with 13 bases in the middle. From germline, CDR1 is MGHRA and CDR2 YSYEKL. The CDR3 is 17 amino acids. The CDR3 region has the DNA TGCGCCAGCAGCCAAATGAGCTGGACAGCTGGGGCCAACGTCCTGACTTTC. The encoded protein is CASSQMSWTAGANVLTF.

The rearrangement joins TRBV15 to TRBJ2-7; D is perhaps TRBD1 (5 bases). The CDR3 spans 13 residues. V was pared by 3 bases and J by 4 bases, with 10 bases between. Germline V gene sequence: CDR1 LNHNV, CDR2 YYDKDF (reference sequence). CDR3 sequence reads: CATSSQGWYEQYF. CDR3 DNA: TGTGCCACCAGCAGCCAGGGTTGGTACGAGCAGTACTTC.

V usage is TRBV6-6 and J usage is TRBJ1-2; D not resolved. The CDR3 covers 16 residues. V lost 3 bases and J 4 bases, leaving 18 bases between the germline ends. CDR1 is MNHNY and CDR2 is SVGAGI in the germline V gene (reference sequence). CDR3 in DNA: TGTGCCAGCAGTTATCATAATAGGAGGCAGACCTATGGCTACACCTTC. Encoded protein: CASSYHNRRQTYGYTF.

This chain joins TRBV7-3 and TRBJ1-2; TRBD1 aligns across 8 bases. CDR1 is SGHTA and CDR2 is FQGTGA in the germline V gene. V was pared by 5 bases and J by 1 base, with 6 bases of the junction left unmatched. CDR3 length equals 15 residues. CDR3 region: CASSPDREDNYGYTF. The CDR3 nucleotides read TGTGCCAGCAGCCCGGACAGGGAGGATAACTATGGCTACACCTTC.

In this sample, this clone turned up once. The CDR3 nucleotides read TGTGCCAGCGGTAGAGAACCTACCGGGGAGCTGTTTTTT. Amino acids: CASGREPTGELFF. The V call is TRBV11-3, the J call TRBJ2-2; D is ambiguous. The germline V and J ends were trimmed by 8 bases and 5 bases, with 12 bases remaining between them. Germline loops: CDR1 SGHNT, CDR2 YENEEA. The CDR3 runs 13 residues.

This chain connects TRBV5-1 to TRBJ2-5; no clear D gene. The V end lost 4 bases, the J end lost 5 bases, and 15 bases lay between the germline ends. The CDR3 has 14 residues. Germline lookup yields CDR1 SGHRS and CDR2 YFSETQ. The CDR3 nucleotides read TGCGCCAGCAGCCCTTCCCTAGTAGAGGAGACCCAGTACTTC. It translates to CASSPSLVEETQYF.

This chain links TRBV19 with TRBJ2-7; D call uncertain. Germline loops: CDR1 LNHDA, CDR2 SQIVND (reference sequence). Trimming removed 2 bases from V and 0 bases from J, with 11 bases in between. The CDR3 runs 15 residues. This CDR3 reads CASSIKGRSSYEQYF. The CDR3 bases are TGTGCCAGTAGTATAAAAGGGCGGTCCTCCTACGAGCAGTACTTC.

The V gene is TRBV11-2, the J gene TRBJ2-3; 9 nucleotides align to TRBD1. This CDR3 spans 17 amino acids. Germline lookup yields CDR1 SGHAT and CDR2 FQNNGV. J gave up 1 base and V 8 bases, and 13 bases lay outside the gene matches. The CDR3 region is CASRRPPGQGRTDTQYF. CDR3 DNA: TGTGCCAGCCGGAGACCTCCGGGACAGGGCCGCACAGATACGCAGTATTTT.

There are a few counts of this clone. The chain combines TRBV2 with TRBJ2-2, with D tentatively TRBD1 (6 bases). Trimming removed 1 base at V and 5 bases at J, with 11 bases between. CDR1 is SNHLY and CDR2 is FYNNEI in the germline V gene. The CDR3 is 15 amino acids. The CDR3 nucleotides are TGTGCCAGCAGTGAAGGCAGGGGATGGACCGGGGAGCTGTTTTTT. Translated, it gives CASSEGRGWTGELFF.

The chain has TRBV6-5 and TRBJ1-5; no definite D call. The germline V gene encodes CDR1 MNHEY and CDR2 SVGAGI. CDR3 length: 13 amino acids. V shed 2 bases and J shed 2 bases, with 4 bases lying between them. For the CDR3, the DNA is TGTGCCAGCAGTTACAAGGGCAATCAGCCCCAGCATTTT. Translating gives CASSYKGNQPQHF.

This clone came up a few times. The chain is built from TRBV2 and TRBJ1-5; D is uncertain. From germline, CDR1 is SNHLY and CDR2 FYNNEI. The germline V and J ends were trimmed by 6 bases and 0 bases, with 21 bases remaining between them. The CDR3 contains 18 residues. Written as DNA, the CDR3 is TGTGCCAGCAGGGGTACCCGAGGGAGGGCCTATAGCAATCAGCCCCAGCATTTT. Protein product: CASRGTRGRAYSNQPQHF.

A remark on this clone: The same CDR3 can be traced to other DNA sequences in this sample. The V and J genes are TRBV6-4 and TRBJ2-3; 10 bases match TRBD2. The CDR3 has 16 amino acids. The germline CDR1 and CDR2 sequences are MRHNA and SNTAGT. J gave up 2 bases and V 0 bases, and 2 bases lay outside the gene matches. In DNA, the CDR3 is TGTGCCAGCAGTGACTCGAGCGGGGGGGCCACAGATACGCAGTATTTT. Residues: CASSDSSGGATDTQYF.

The rearrangement uses TRBV15 and TRBJ2-5; D tentatively reads TRBD1 or TRBD2 (5 bases each). CDR3 length: 15 residues. The V end lost 0 bases, the J end lost 4 bases, and 12 bases lay between the germline ends. From germline, CDR1 is LNHNV and CDR2 YYDKDF (reference sequence). The CDR3 nucleotides read TGTGCCACCAGCAGAGATCGGGCAGGGACAGAGACCCAGTACTTC. Encoded protein: CATSRDRAGTETQYF.

As concerns this clone: Additional DNA sequences in this sample encode the identical CDR3. The chain uses TRBV5-1 and TRBJ2-1; 11 bases align to TRBD2. The CDR3 is 16 residues long. The V segment lost 0 bases and the J segment 1 base; nucleotides outside the gene matches: 0. Germline V lookup: CDR1 SGHRS, CDR2 YFSETQ. The CDR3 nucleotides read TGCGCCAGCAGCTTGGGACTAGCGGGATCCTACAATGAGCAGTTCTTC. It encodes CASSLGLAGSYNEQFF.

The J gene is TRBJ1-2, the V gene TRBV30; D is uncertain. V lost 6 bases and J 4 bases, leaving 15 bases between the germline ends. Germline V gene data show CDR1 as GTSNPN and CDR2 as SVGIG (reference sequence). This CDR3 has 13 residues. The chain's CDR3 is CACQWAGSYGYTF. The CDR3 DNA follows: TGTGCCTGTCAATGGGCCGGGAGCTATGGCTACACCTTC.

V gene TRBV6-6 combines with J gene TRBJ1-4; perhaps TRBD1 as D (6 bases). The CDR3 extends over 12 amino acids. CDR1 and CDR2 (germline): MNHNY, SVGAGI (reference sequence). V was cut by 4 bases and J by 9 bases, with 9 bases left in between. CDR3 in amino acids: CASSSTGKKLFF. In DNA, the CDR3 is TGTGCCAGCAGTTCTACAGGGAAAAAACTGTTTTTT.

In nucleotides, the CDR3 is TGTGCCAGCAGCCTAGTGGGGGGAAGTACTGAAGCTTTCTTT. Residues: CASSLVGGSTEAFF. The chain uses TRBV13 and TRBJ1-1; possible D gene TRBD1, 5 bases. The CDR3 contains 14 residues. V dropped 5 bases and J dropped 5 bases, with 15 bases sitting between them. Germline V lookup: CDR1 PRHDT, CDR2 FYEKMQ (reference sequence).

The genes are TRBV2 and TRBJ2-7; 9 nucleotides match TRBD2. CDR1 and CDR2 (germline): SNHLY, FYNNEI. Trimming took 6 bases from V and 1 from J; bases not matched to a gene: 4. The CDR3 consists of 14 residues. The CDR3 loop reads CASRPGLASYEQYF. As DNA, the CDR3 is TGTGCCAGCAGACCGGGACTAGCATCCTACGAGCAGTACTTC. The variable domain in full, completed from reference TRBV2 and TRBJ2-7, reads EPEVTQTPSHQVTQMGQEVILRCVPISNHLYFYWYRQILGQKVEFLVSFYNNEISEKSEIFDDQFSVERPDGSNFTLKIRSTKLEDSAMYFCASRPGLASYEQYFGPGTRLTVT.